These 5 T cell receptor beta chains share one sample of origin, sequenced in a study of blood T cell repertoires in COVID-19. Here immunoSEQ multiplex PCR was the method, and the copy in TCRdb shows in-frame clones only, minus some. The table shows 200,000 to 300,000 clones, with 84% occurring only once. Source material: peripheral blood. These receptors originate from a woman in her 40s who had recovered from COVID-19.

CDR3 loop: CASSTSGWANSPLHF. CDR3 sequence (DNA): TGTGCCAGCAGTACCTCAGGATGGGCGAATTCACCCCTCCACTTT. The chain combines TRBV27 with TRBJ1-6; no firm D call. Deletions cut 5 bases from V and 7 bases from J, with 15 bases between. The germline V gene has CDR1 MNHEY and CDR2 SMNVEV (reference sequence). This CDR3 region has 15 residues.

As concerns this clone: At the DNA level, this CDR3 is encoded by other sequences in the same sample as well. The chain combines TRBV6-5 with TRBJ1-1; a possible D gene is TRBD1 (5 bases). Germline CDR1 reads MNHEY; CDR2 reads SVGAGI. V was cut by 0 bases and J by 2 bases, with 7 bases left in between. The CDR3 extends over 14 amino acids. The CDR3 nucleotides read TGTGCCAGCAGTTACTCGACAGCCAACACTGAAGCTTTCTTT. It yields the protein CASSYSTANTEAFF.

J is TRBJ2-5 and V is TRBV6-5, with D maybe TRBD1 (5 bases). CDR3 length equals 15 residues. CDR1 and CDR2 from the germline V gene are MNHEY and SVGAGI. V was pared by 0 bases and J by 2 bases, with 10 bases between. CDR3 sequence reads: CASSYSRGGQETQYF. The CDR3 DNA is TGTGCCAGCAGTTACTCAAGGGGTGGACAAGAGACCCAGTACTTC.

V and J are TRBV10-3 and TRBJ1-1; TRBD1 aligns across 8 bases. Trimming removed 4 bases from V and 0 bases from J; junction bases left unmatched: 1. The CDR3 runs to 14 residues. CDR1 is ENHRY and CDR2 is SYGVKD in the germline V gene. DNA for the CDR3: TGTGCCATCAGTGCAGGGGGCCTGAACACTGAAGCTTTCTTT. It codes for CAISAGGLNTEAFF.

The chain links TRBV5-6 to TRBJ1-1; unclear D gene. Germline values: CDR1 SGHDT, CDR2 YYEEEE. V lost 4 bases to trimming and J lost 1 base, with 11 bases between them. The CDR3 runs to 14 residues. CDR3 region: CASSPVAGNTEAFF. DNA for the CDR3: TGTGCCAGCAGCCCTGTCGCGGGGAACACTGAAGCTTTCTTT.